The following is a T cell receptor (beta chain) sequence with its context. Antigen unknown. The same CDR3 can be traced to other DNA sequences in this sample. This sample was taken from a study of shared clonotypes between healthy human individuals. Study overall: Those who served as donors were two women and a few men between the ages of 18 and 49. Findings and caveats of the study: Larger richness was generally estimated for naive than memory subsets. Clonotypes that were shared across a handful of donors made up roughly 5.2% of naive CD4 clonotypes.

Germline values: CDR1 SGHKS, CDR2 YYEKEE (reference sequence). Trimming took off 4 bases at V and 1 base at J, with 2 bases between the two ends. The CDR3 has 12 residues. Genomic DNA of each subset was evenly split across several immunoSEQ plates. TCRdb keeps only in-frame clones here, not all; method: immunoSEQ multiplex PCR. Of hundreds of thousands of clones listed, around 97% are singletons. The chain is built from TRBV5-5 and TRBJ2-2; no clear D. The TCR was taken from a woman in her twenties or thirties in good health. Source material: naive CD4+ T cells sorted from blood. Documented subset: CD45RA+ positively selected. CDR3: CASSRNTGELFF. For the CDR3, the DNA is TGTGCCAGCAGCCGGAACACCGGGGAGCTGTTTTTT.